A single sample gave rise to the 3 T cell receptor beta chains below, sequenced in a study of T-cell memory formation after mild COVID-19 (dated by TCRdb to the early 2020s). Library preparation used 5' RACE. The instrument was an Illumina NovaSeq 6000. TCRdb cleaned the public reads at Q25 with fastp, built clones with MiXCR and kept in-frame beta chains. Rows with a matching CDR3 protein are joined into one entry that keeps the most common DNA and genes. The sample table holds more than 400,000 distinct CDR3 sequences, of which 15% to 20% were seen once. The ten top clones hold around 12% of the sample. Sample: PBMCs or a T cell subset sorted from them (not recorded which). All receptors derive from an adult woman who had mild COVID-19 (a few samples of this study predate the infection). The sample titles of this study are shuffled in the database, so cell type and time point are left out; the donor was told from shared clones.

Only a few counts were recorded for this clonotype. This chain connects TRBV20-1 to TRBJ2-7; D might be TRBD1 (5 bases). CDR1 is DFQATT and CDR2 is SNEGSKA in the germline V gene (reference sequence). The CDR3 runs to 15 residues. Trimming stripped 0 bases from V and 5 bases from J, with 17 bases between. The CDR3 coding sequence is TGCAGTGCTAGAGACGCCCAGGGCGATATAAACGAGCAGTACTTC. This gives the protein CSARDAQGDINEQYF.

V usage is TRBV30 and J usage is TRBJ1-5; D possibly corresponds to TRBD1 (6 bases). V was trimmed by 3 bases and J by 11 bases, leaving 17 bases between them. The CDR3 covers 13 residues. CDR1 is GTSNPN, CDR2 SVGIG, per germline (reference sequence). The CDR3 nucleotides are TGTGCCTGGAGCTCGGGTTTACAGGGTTCCCAGCATTTT. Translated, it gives CAWSSGLQGSQHF. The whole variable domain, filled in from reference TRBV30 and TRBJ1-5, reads SQTIHQWPATLVQPVGSPLSLECTVEGTSNPNLYWYRQAAGRGLQLLFYSVGIGQISSEVPQNLSASRPQDRQFILSSKKLLLSDSGFYLCAWSSGLQGSQHFGDGTRLSIL.

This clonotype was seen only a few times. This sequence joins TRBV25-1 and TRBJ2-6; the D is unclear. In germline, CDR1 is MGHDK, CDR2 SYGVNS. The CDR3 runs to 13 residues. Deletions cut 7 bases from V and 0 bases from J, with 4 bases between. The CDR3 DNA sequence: TGTGCCAGCACGGTCTCTGGGGCCAACGTCCTGACTTTC. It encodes CASTVSGANVLTF.